This section outlines one TCR beta chain sequence together with its context. What it binds is not known. A junction end diverges from the germline sequence, so it may reflect a read error. This sample was included in a study of human thymus T cells. Thymus was obtained from resections taken during corrective heart surgery. The repertoire was sequenced with immunoSEQ multiplex PCR; TCRdb's copy has only in-frame clones and lacks some. The sample includes around 120,000 clones, about 93% of them seen just once. General study findings and limits: Thymic and blood repertoires appeared to display a bias in their usage of V and J genes. There were highly overlapping thymic repertoires among unrelated individuals, as related research reported.

This TCR came from a boy in the first two years of life with a congenital heart defect but otherwise immunologically healthy. The specimen sequenced was thymus tissue.

CDR3 DNA: TGTGCCAGCAGTTTAGAGAAGGGGAGCAGTCAGCCCCAGCATTTT. It is translated as CASSLEKGSSQPQHF. J is TRBJ1-5 and V is TRBV28; a weak D match, TRBD1 (5 bases). This CDR3 is built from 15 residues. CDR1 is MDHEN and CDR2 is SYDVKM in the germline V gene.